The next 21 T cell receptor beta chains were all read from a single sample in a study of blood T cell repertoires in COVID-19. The data were produced by immunoSEQ multiplex PCR, yet TCRdb's version contains in-frame clones alone and is incomplete. The table shows roughly 290,000 clones, with around nine tenths occurring only once. The sample consisted of peripheral blood. The source is a woman in her twenties or thirties with COVID-19, enrolled during active disease.

The chain employs TRBV27 and TRBJ2-3; 10 bases map to TRBD1. CDR3 size: 16 residues. With 5 bases clipped from V and 3 bases from J, the junction kept 8 bases outside the gene matches. Germline-derived CDR1 and CDR2 are MNHEY and SMNVEV (reference sequence). The CDR3 is CASSDIRTGGTDTQYF. The CDR3 coding sequence is TGTGCCAGCAGTGACATTCGGACAGGGGGGACAGATACGCAGTATTTT.

The table lists this clone with a few counts. The rearrangement uses TRBV5-5 and TRBJ1-6; 8 positions agree with TRBD1. The junction had 5 bases not matched to a gene; V was cut back by 1 base and J by 8 bases. This CDR3 contains 15 residues. The germline gives CDR1 SGHKS, CDR2 YYEKEE (reference sequence). Written as DNA, the CDR3 is TGTGCCAGCAGCTTGCGCCCACAGGGGGATTCACCCCTCCACTTT. Translating gives CASSLRPQGDSPLHF.

The chain combines TRBV6-2 or TRBV6-3 with TRBJ2-1; 8 nucleotides line up with TRBD1. Trimming took 4 bases from V and 1 from J; bases not matched to a gene: 6. CDR1 is MNHEY, CDR2 SVGEGT, per germline. This CDR3 is 16 amino acids long. Written as DNA, the CDR3 is TGTGCCAGCAGTTCCACGACAGGGGCATCCTACAATGAGCAGTTCTTC. This encodes CASSSTTGASYNEQFF.

This clone appeared a few times. The chain combines TRBV27 with TRBJ2-1, with 14 positions matching TRBD2. The length of the CDR3 is 17 residues. The germline V gene encodes CDR1 MNHEY and CDR2 SMNVEV (reference sequence). V was clipped by 5 bases and J by 7 bases; unmatched bases: 10. Here the CDR3 DNA reads TGTGCCAGCAGTCTCAGACTAGCGGGAGGGTGGACGAATGAGCAGTTCTTC. Translation: CASSLRLAGGWTNEQFF.

V gene TRBV29-1 combines with J gene TRBJ1-5, with 8 bases matching TRBD1. The CDR3 runs to 15 residues. Germline V gene lookup returns CDR1 SQVTM and CDR2 ANQGSEA. V shed 0 bases and J 5 bases; nucleotides not matched to a gene: 6. The CDR3 sequence is CSVEDPDRADQPQHF. The CDR3 DNA follows: TGCAGCGTTGAAGACCCGGACAGGGCTGATCAGCCCCAGCATTTT.

V and J are TRBV19 and TRBJ2-7, with 8 bases identical to TRBD1. Germline trimming cut 1 base from V and 4 bases from J; bases unmatched to any gene: 3. CDR1 and CDR2 (germline): LNHDA, SQIVND (reference sequence). The CDR3 totals 14 residues. The CDR3 is CASSIVTGGYEQYF. CDR3 DNA: TGTGCCAGTAGTATAGTAACAGGGGGATACGAGCAGTACTTC.

Comment on this clone: Distinct nucleotide sequences in the sample also encode this CDR3. This rearrangement joins TRBV5-4 to TRBJ2-3, with D maybe TRBD2 (5 bases). V was clipped by 0 bases and J by 3 bases, with 5 bases between them. CDR1 SGHNT and CDR2 YYREEE come from the germline V gene (reference sequence). The CDR3 has 13 residues. The CDR3 protein is CASSLAGTDTQYF. The CDR3 bases are TGTGCCAGCAGCTTGGCGGGAACAGATACGCAGTATTTT.

The gene calls are TRBV2 and TRBJ1-5; D may be TRBD1 (6 bases). V was clipped by 5 bases and J by 2 bases, with 13 bases between them. This CDR3 has 15 amino acids. Germline CDR1 and CDR2: SNHLY and FYNNEI. CDR3 protein: CASSSYSGGNQPQHF. CDR3 nucleotide sequence: TGTGCCAGCAGTTCTTATTCAGGGGGCAATCAGCCCCAGCATTTT.

This rearrangement joins TRBV9 to TRBJ2-7; 7 bases map to TRBD2. Losses at the gene ends were 3 bases for V and 3 bases for J; bases not matched to a gene: 0. Germline CDR1 SGDLS, CDR2 YYNGEE. This CDR3 has 12 residues. This CDR3 is CASSAGGYEQYF. CDR3 nucleotide sequence: TGTGCCAGCAGCGCGGGGGGCTACGAGCAGTACTTC.

This sequence joins TRBV3-1 (or the pseudogene TRBV3-2) and TRBJ1-5; no clear D gene. Germline lookup yields CDR1 LGHDT and CDR2 YNNKEL (reference sequence). CDR3 size: 13 residues. Trimming left V 0 bases short and J 6 bases short, with 6 bases between. The DNA for the CDR3 is TGTGCCAGCAGCCAAGACAGGATTCAGCCCCAGCATTTT. It encodes CASSQDRIQPQHF.

The gene calls are TRBV5-4 and TRBJ1-1; possible D gene TRBD1, 6 bases. In germline, CDR1 is SGHNT, CDR2 YYREEE (reference sequence). The CDR3 is 14 residues long. Trimming removed 4 bases from V and 0 bases from J, with 10 bases in between. Here the CDR3 DNA reads TGTGCCAGCAGCCCGGACAGATTGAACACTGAAGCTTTCTTT. Amino acid sequence: CASSPDRLNTEAFF.

V usage is TRBV6-5 and J usage is TRBJ2-2, with 8 bases fitting TRBD2. The CDR3 is 15 amino acids. The V gene's germline CDR1 is MNHEY and CDR2 SVGAGI. Unmatched junction bases numbered 6, after V lost 8 bases and J lost 1 base. CDR3 in DNA: TGTGCCAGCCACCGACTAGCGAGGAACACCGGGGAGCTGTTTTTT. This sequence encodes CASHRLARNTGELFF.

The J gene is TRBJ2-3, the V gene TRBV5-4; a weak D match, TRBD1 (7 bases). Per the germline V gene, CDR1 is SGHNT and CDR2 is YYREEE (reference sequence). This CDR3 is built from 15 residues. Trimming removed 0 bases at V and 4 bases at J, with 12 bases between. Here the CDR3 DNA reads TGTGCCAGCAGCTTGGGACAGGGCGGGGCAGATACGCAGTATTTT. Its protein product is CASSLGQGGADTQYF.

The rearrangement links TRBV7-2 to TRBJ2-7, with TRBD1 identical over 10 bases. Trimming cost V 7 bases and J 1 base; bases outside gene matches: 13. Germline V gene sequence: CDR1 SGHTA, CDR2 FQGNSA. This CDR3 comprises 17 residues. Written as DNA, the CDR3 is TGTGCCAGCACGGGGGACAGGGGACGGGAGGTGTCCTACGAGCAGTACTTC. It translates to CASTGDRGREVSYEQYF.

The rearrangement joins TRBV5-6 to TRBJ2-2; the D is unclear. Germline loops: CDR1 SGHDT, CDR2 YYEEEE. The CDR3 has 12 amino acids. Trimming removed 0 bases at V and 8 bases at J, with 5 bases between. CDR3 region: CASSLAVGELFF. The CDR3 nucleotides are TGTGCCAGCAGCTTGGCGGTAGGGGAGCTGTTTTTT. Looking up the rest from reference TRBV5-6 and TRBJ2-2 gives the full variable domain: DAGVTQSPTHLIKTRGQQVTLRCSPKSGHDTVSWYQQALGQGPQFIFQYYEEEERQRGNFPDRFSGHQFPNYSSELNVNALLLGDSALYLCASSLAVGELFFGEGSRLTVL.

This clone was observed a handful of times. This rearrangement joins TRBV20-1 to TRBJ2-2; 7 bases align to TRBD2. V was pared by 3 bases and J by 4 bases, with 5 bases of the junction left unmatched. CDR3 length equals 14 residues. Per germline, CDR1 DFQATT and CDR2 SNEGSKA (reference sequence). The DNA of the CDR3 is TGCAGTGCTAGTGAGGGGAGGGCCACCGGGGAGCTGTTTTTT. Its translation is CSASEGRATGELFF.

This sequence joins TRBV28 and TRBJ2-7; D might be TRBD1 (5 bases). V shed 5 bases and J shed 0 bases, with 11 bases lying between them. This CDR3 is built from 14 residues. Looked up from germline, CDR1 is MDHEN and CDR2 is SYDVKM. The CDR3 DNA is TGTGCCAGCAGTAGGGGCGCACTCTCCTACGAGCAGTACTTC. Amino acids: CASSRGALSYEQYF.

The genes are TRBV11-2 and TRBJ2-3; 9 nucleotides line up with TRBD1. V lost 2 bases, J lost 7 bases, and 4 bases stayed unmatched. The CDR3 runs to 14 residues. The germline V gene has CDR1 SGHAT and CDR2 FQNNGV. Here the CDR3 DNA reads TGTGCCAGCAGCTTAAGGGACAGGGTCAATACGCAGTATTTT. This gives the protein CASSLRDRVNTQYF.

J is TRBJ1-2 and V is TRBV7-2; 7 nucleotides line up with TRBD1. This CDR3 has 15 amino acids. Germline CDR1 SGHTA, CDR2 FQGNSA. The J segment lost 4 bases and the V segment lost 2 bases, leaving 7 bases of the junction unmatched. Here the CDR3 reads CASSLWGQGVYGYTF. The CDR3 coding sequence is TGTGCCAGCAGCTTATGGGGCCAGGGGGTCTATGGCTACACCTTC.

To note about this clone: Different DNA sequences within this sample yield the same CDR3. This rearrangement joins TRBV28 to TRBJ1-5; D remains unclear. The CDR3 loop spans 11 amino acids. Germline V gene lookup returns CDR1 MDHEN and CDR2 SYDVKM. V was shortened by 5 bases and J by 7 bases, with 6 bases between the two germline ends. For the CDR3, the DNA is TGTGCCAGCAGTACAAACCAGCCCCAGCATTTT. Translation: CASSTNQPQHF.

The J gene is TRBJ2-3, the V gene TRBV6-4; 10 nucleotides agree with TRBD2. Per the germline V gene, CDR1 is MRHNA and CDR2 is SNTAGT. The trim removed 6 bases at V and 3 bases at J, leaving 9 bases unmatched. The CDR3 loop spans 16 amino acids. The DNA of the CDR3 is TGTGCCAGCAGCCCCGAGGTAGCGGGAGGTACAGATACGCAGTATTTT. Its translation: CASSPEVAGGTDTQYF.